These T cell receptor beta chains were read from a single sample in a study of response to subunit inactivated influenza vaccine. MiXCR was run by TCRdb on the RT-PCR reads, yielding one entry per CDR3 protein. Of 450,000 to 550,000 distinct CDR3 sequences in the sample, about 25% were seen once. The input for sequencing was CD4+ T cells sorted from PBMCs, taken more than 4 days after vaccination. Receptors originate from a man aged 45-65 years who received an inactivated influenza vaccine. The CDR3 runs from the conserved cysteine through the conserved F or W. A D gene is named only where the DNA matches it firmly. Size is stated for part of the rows, as once, few or many counts, or as a class when the clone is expanded.

NA,TRBV6-2/TRBV6-3,TRBJ2-7,NA,TGTGCCAGCCTATCGGGGCAGGGGCCGAAGAGCTCCTACGAGCAGTACTTC,CASLSGQGPKSSYEQYF
NA,TRBV7-2,TRBJ2-4,NA,TGTGCCAGCAGCCAGACAGGGAGGAAGTACATTCAGTACTTC,CASSQTGRKYIQYF
NA,TRBV12-3/TRBV12-4,TRBJ1-4,TRBD1,TGTGCCAGCAGAGACGGACAGGCAACTAATGAAAAACTGTTTTTT,CASRDGQATNEKLFF
NA,TRBV29-1,TRBJ2-1,TRBD2,TGCAGCGCCGGACCGGGGGGGCCGTTGAATGAGCAGTTCTTC,CSAGPGGPLNEQFF
many,TRBV5-1,TRBJ2-5,NA,TGCGCCAGCAGCTGGATGACGGTCCAAGAGACCCAGTACTTC,CASSWMTVQETQYF
NA,TRBV25-1,TRBJ2-7,NA,TGTGCCAGCAGTGAATCGATTCGATCTGCCGAGCAGTACTTC,CASSESIRSAEQYF
NA,TRBV29-1,TRBJ2-2,TRBD2,TGCAGCGTTACTAGCGGGAGTGTCAGCACCGGGGAGCTGTTTTTT,CSVTSGSVSTGELFF
once,TRBV24-1,TRBJ2-1,NA,TGTGCCACCAGTCGGGAGTTCCCCTACAATGAGCAGTTCTTC,CATSREFPYNEQFF
few,TRBV12-3/TRBV12-4,TRBJ2-1,TRBD1,TGTGCCACCCAGGTGGCAGGGGGCTACAATGAGCAGTTCTTC,CATQVAGGYNEQFF
NA,TRBV11-2,TRBJ1-6,NA,TGTGCCAGCAGCTTAAGTATCTCGGGCCTTGATTCACCCCTCCACTTT,CASSLSISGLDSPLHF
few,TRBV5-6,TRBJ2-1,TRBD2,TGTGCCAGCAGCTTACTAGCGGGGGGTCCGCGCTCCTACAATGAGCAGTTCTTC,CASSLLAGGPRSYNEQFF
NA,TRBV3-1,TRBJ2-3,NA,TGTGCCAGCAGCCACATGATGGGGAGAGGCACAGATACGCAGTATTTT,CASSHMMGRGTDTQYF
NA,TRBV7-2,TRBJ2-5,TRBD2,TGTGCCAGCAGCTTAGCTGGGGTAGCGGGGATACCAAGAGAAACCCAGTACTTC,CASSLAGVAGIPRETQYF
NA,TRBV7-2,TRBJ1-5,NA,TGTGCCAGCAGCGCAAACGGGGGGCTGGGTCAGCCCCAGCATTTT,CASSANGGLGQPQHF
NA,TRBV7-2,TRBJ2-1,TRBD2,TGTGCCAGCAGCCCGCGACTAGCGGGAGTGAATGAGCAGTTCTTC,CASSPRLAGVNEQFF
once,TRBV6-2/TRBV6-3,TRBJ2-7,NA,TGTGCCAGCAGTTCCACGACAGGGAGGTACGAGCAGTACTTC,CASSSTTGRYEQYF
NA,TRBV11-3,TRBJ2-2,NA,TGTGCCAGCAGCTTAGATCAGCGGGCGATGGGGGAGCTGTTTTTT,CASSLDQRAMGELFF